A selection of T cell receptor beta chains follows, all from one sample in a study of T cells after somatic rescue of genetic block. Profiling relied on immunoSEQ multiplex PCR, and the TCRdb table lists in-frame clones only, not all of them. This sample has some 9,200 clones, with around 69% found just once. The sequenced sample was peripheral blood mononuclear cells (PBMCs). These receptors came from a boy aged 5-17 years. CDR3s include the opening cysteine and the closing phenylalanine or tryptophan. The D gene is left open where the match is weak. Clone size appears in some rows only: once, few, many, or a class for an expanded clone.

TRBV10-2	NA	NA	TRBJ2-7	CASTEGAVPYF	TGCGCCAGCACTGAGGGCGCGGTCCCGTACTTC
TRBV30	NA	NA	TRBJ2-7	CAWMFQGGSYEQYF	TGTGCCTGGATGTTCCAGGGGGGCTCCTACGAGCAGTACTTC
TRBV7-9	TRBD2	once	TRBJ2-3	CASSLTGLAGGGADTQYF	TGTGCCAGCAGCCTCACGGGACTAGCGGGAGGAGGGGCAGATACGCAGTATTTT
TRBV13	TRBD2	NA	TRBJ2-3	CASSSPGSGRNTQYF	TGTGCCAGCAGCAGCCCGGGTAGCGGGAGAAATACGCAGTATTTT
TRBV5-1	NA	NA	TRBJ2-2	CASSPVLYGGGPGELFF	TGCGCCAGCAGCCCGGTTCTATACGGGGGCGGGCCCGGGGAGCTGTTTTTT
TRBV2	NA	NA	TRBJ2-7	CASSGALEGPSYEQYF	TGTGCCAGCAGTGGGGCGTTGGAGGGGCCTTCCTACGAGCAGTACTTC
TRBV11-2	NA	few	TRBJ1-6	CASSLVARVSPLHF	TGTGCCAGCAGCTTAGTGGCCAGGGTCTCACCCCTCCACTTT
TRBV9	NA	NA	TRBJ1-1	CASSGGPDTEAFF	TGTGCCAGCAGCGGGGGGCCTGACACTGAAGCTTTCTTT
TRBV28	TRBD1	NA	TRBJ1-6	CASSLWFETGRYSPLHF	TGTGCCAGCAGTTTATGGTTCGAGACAGGGCGTTATTCACCCCTCCACTTT
TRBV10-1	NA	once	TRBJ2-2	CASSEGGIAGELFF	TGCGCCAGCAGTGAGGGAGGGATTGCCGGGGAGCTGTTTTTT
TRBV19	NA	NA	TRBJ2-4	CASSKIWLAKNIQYF	TGTGCCAGTAGCAAAATTTGGTTAGCCAAAAACATTCAGTACTTC
TRBV5-1	TRBD1	NA	TRBJ1-4	CASSFTGTGNEKLFF	TGCGCCAGCAGCTTCACCGGGACAGGGAATGAAAAACTGTTTTTT
TRBV5-8	NA	NA	TRBJ1-1	CASSFVGNTEAFF	TGTGCCAGCAGCTTTGTTGGGAACACTGAAGCTTTCTTT
TRBV5-1	TRBD1	NA	TRBJ1-1	CASSLITGTGNTEAFF	TGCGCCAGCAGCTTGATAACCGGGACAGGTAACACTGAAGCTTTCTTT
TRBV2	TRBD1	NA	TRBJ2-7	CASNLPGQGTYEQYF	TGTGCCAGCAACTTACCGGGACAGGGGACCTACGAGCAGTACTTC
TRBV13	TRBD2	NA	TRBJ2-7	CASSLSTAGGPYEQYF	TGTGCCAGCAGCCTCTCCACCGCGGGAGGGCCATACGAGCAGTACTTC
TRBV19	NA	NA	TRBJ1-2	CASSIVPRDGYTF	TGTGCCAGTAGTATAGTGCCCAGGGATGGCTACACCTTC
TRBV6-5	NA	once	TRBJ1-5	CASSYLRTDQPQHF	TGTGCCAGCAGTTACCTCAGGACAGATCAGCCCCAGCATTTT
TRBV27	NA	NA	TRBJ1-5	CASSLTGQPQHF	TGTGCCAGCAGTTTGACCGGGCAGCCCCAGCATTTT
TRBV14	NA	NA	TRBJ2-1	CASSLGRRALIEQFF	TGTGCCAGCAGCCTGGGCCGGCGAGCCCTAATTGAGCAGTTCTTC
TRBV11-1	NA	NA	TRBJ2-1	CASSPYKDEQFF	TGTGCCAGCAGCCCTTACAAGGATGAGCAGTTCTTC
TRBV19	NA	NA	TRBJ1-3	CASTTLGPGGGNTIYF	TGTGCCAGTACCACCCTCGGGCCTGGCGGGGGAAACACCATATATTTT
TRBV15	NA	medium-sized	TRBJ2-2	CATRPTGANTGELFF	TGTGCCACCAGGCCTACCGGGGCAAACACCGGGGAGCTGTTTTTT
TRBV7-9	TRBD1	few	TRBJ1-6	CASSLELGQGFSPLHF	TGTGCCAGCAGCTTAGAACTGGGACAGGGCTTCTCACCCCTCCACTTT
TRBV18	NA	NA	TRBJ2-7	CASAGTPESYEQYF	TGTGCCAGCGCGGGCACCCCGGAAAGCTACGAGCAGTACTTC
TRBV27	NA	once	TRBJ1-2	CASSRGSYYGYTF	TGTGCCAGCAGCCGAGGCAGTTACTATGGCTACACCTTC
TRBV28	TRBD2	medium-sized	TRBJ2-7	CASSFGLAGYEQYF	TGTGCCAGCAGTTTCGGACTAGCGGGCTACGAGCAGTACTTC
TRBV5-1	TRBD1	NA	TRBJ1-1	CASSYSGTGGLNTEAFF	TGCGCCAGCAGCTACTCCGGGACAGGGGGTTTGAACACTGAAGCTTTCTTT
TRBV7-3	NA	NA	TRBJ2-3	CASSPRETDTQYF	TGTGCCAGCAGCCCCCGGGAAACAGATACGCAGTATTTT
TRBV7-2	TRBD2	NA	TRBJ2-3	CASSLGLAGEVQYF	TGTGCCAGCAGCTTAGGTCTAGCGGGAGAGGTGCAGTATTTT
TRBV5-4	NA	few	TRBJ2-7	CASSLDLRGGSYEQYF	TGTGCCAGCAGCTTGGATCTACGTGGGGGATCCTACGAGCAGTACTTC
TRBV30	TRBD2	NA	TRBJ2-7	CAWKWEGHEQYF	TGTGCCTGGAAGTGGGAGGGGCACGAGCAGTACTTC
TRBV30	TRBD1	NA	TRBJ1-1	CAWDYGTVNTEAFF	TGTGCCTGGGATTATGGGACAGTGAACACTGAAGCTTTCTTT
TRBV7-2	NA	NA	TRBJ2-4	CASSFKWAVLAKNIQYF	TGTGCCAGCAGCTTTAAATGGGCGGTATTAGCCAAAAACATTCAGTACTTC
TRBV6-5	NA	NA	TRBJ1-4	CASSYYITGEKLFF	TGTGCCAGCAGCTATTATATAACTGGGGAAAAACTGTTTTTT
TRBV6-1	NA	NA	TRBJ1-1	CASSPGSLFTEAFF	TGTGCCAGCAGCCCGGGGAGCCTTTTTACTGAAGCTTTCTTT
TRBV19	NA	NA	TRBJ2-7	CASSQTGAFFYF	TGTGCCAGTAGTCAAACCGGGGCCTTTTTCTACTTC
TRBV10-3	NA	NA	TRBJ2-5	CAISGGLSTETQYF	TGTGCCATCAGTGGCGGGCTAAGCACGGAGACCCAGTACTTC
TRBV7-2	TRBD2	NA	TRBJ2-3	CASSPPGLAPADTQYF	TGTGCCAGCAGCCCCCCGGGACTAGCGCCAGCAGATACGCAGTATTTT
TRBV28	NA	NA	TRBJ2-5	CASSQFPPRQYF	TGTGCCAGCAGTCAGTTCCCCCCCCGACAGTACTTC
TRBV5-1	NA	few	TRBJ2-1	CASSLAWVPGSYNEQFF	TGCGCCAGCAGCTTGGCGTGGGTGCCGGGCTCCTACAATGAGCAGTTCTTC
TRBV5-1	TRBD2	NA	TRBJ2-3	CASSLGLRPGLAGTTDTQYF	TGCGCCAGCAGCTTGGGATTGAGACCGGGACTAGCGGGGACCACAGATACGCAGTATTTT
TRBV19	NA	few	TRBJ1-4	CASSLGQTTNEKLFF	TGTGCCAGTAGTTTAGGCCAGACAACTAATGAAAAACTGTTTTTT
TRBV2	TRBD1	NA	TRBJ1-6	CASSEALPGQGSPLHF	TGTGCCAGCAGTGAAGCGCTTCCGGGACAGGGCTCACCCCTCCACTTT
TRBV9	NA	NA	TRBJ1-2	CASSVSGFYGYTF	TGTGCCAGCAGCGTAAGCGGTTTCTATGGCTACACCTTC
TRBV6-1	NA	few	TRBJ1-5	CASSDSQGWGNQPQHF	TGTGCCAGCAGTGATAGTCAAGGTTGGGGGAATCAGCCCCAGCATTTT
TRBV14	TRBD1	NA	TRBJ1-3	CASSQVGQGTGNTIYF	TGTGCCAGCAGCCAAGTGGGACAGGGGACTGGAAACACCATATATTTT
TRBV10-3	TRBD1	NA	TRBJ2-5	CAISGPGTGAETQYF	TGTGCCATCAGTGGCCCCGGGACAGGGGCAGAGACCCAGTACTTC
TRBV4-1	TRBD1	NA	TRBJ2-7	CASSQGAGQGLYEQYF	TGCGCCAGCAGCCAAGGGGCAGGACAGGGCCTTTACGAGCAGTACTTC
TRBV6-6	TRBD1	NA	TRBJ2-7	CASTLDRETYEQYF	TGTGCCAGCACCTTGGACAGGGAAACCTACGAGCAGTACTTC
TRBV18	NA	NA	TRBJ2-7	CASSPPKTSSYEQYF	TGTGCCAGCTCACCACCGAAGACTAGCTCCTACGAGCAGTACTTC
TRBV6-6	NA	NA	TRBJ2-7	CASSYVGQFYEQYF	TGTGCCAGCAGTTACGTAGGACAATTCTACGAGCAGTACTTC
TRBV7-9	TRBD1	NA	TRBJ1-3	CASSPVGTGKGNTIYF	TGTGCCAGCAGCCCGGTGGGGACAGGGAAAGGAAACACCATATATTTT
TRBV7-9	NA	NA	TRBJ1-2	CASSPVIANYGYTF	TGTGCCAGCAGCCCTGTAATAGCTAACTATGGCTACACCTTC
TRBV11-2	NA	NA	TRBJ2-5	CASSLEWTQETQYF	TGTGCCAGCAGCTTAGAGTGGACACAAGAGACCCAGTACTTC
TRBV6-6	TRBD1	few	TRBJ1-1	CASIKRTGSRYTEAFF	TGTGCCTCCATTAAAAGGACAGGCAGTAGGTACACTGAAGCTTTCTTT
TRBV5-1	NA	NA	TRBJ2-1	CASSLGGTVPNEQFF	TGCGCCAGCAGCCTTGGAGGGACAGTCCCTAATGAGCAGTTCTTC
TRBV5-4	NA	NA	TRBJ2-5	CASSFLDATETQYF	TGTGCCAGCAGCTTCCTGGATGCCACGGAGACCCAGTACTTC
TRBV28	TRBD2	NA	TRBJ2-3	CASSYLASGSSDTQYF	TGTGCCAGCAGTTACCTTGCTAGCGGGAGTTCAGATACGCAGTATTTT